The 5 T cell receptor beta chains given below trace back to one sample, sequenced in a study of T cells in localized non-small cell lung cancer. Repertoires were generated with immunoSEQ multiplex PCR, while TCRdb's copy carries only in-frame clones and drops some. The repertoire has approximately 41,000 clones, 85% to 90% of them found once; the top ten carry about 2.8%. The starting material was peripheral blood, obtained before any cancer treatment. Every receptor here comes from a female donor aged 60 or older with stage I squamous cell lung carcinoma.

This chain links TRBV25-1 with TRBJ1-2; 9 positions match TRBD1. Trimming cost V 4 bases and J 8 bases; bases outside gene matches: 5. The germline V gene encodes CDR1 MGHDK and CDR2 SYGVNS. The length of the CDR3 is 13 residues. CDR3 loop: CASSGVTGGGYTF. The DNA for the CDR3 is TGTGCCAGCAGTGGGGTGACAGGGGGAGGCTACACCTTC.

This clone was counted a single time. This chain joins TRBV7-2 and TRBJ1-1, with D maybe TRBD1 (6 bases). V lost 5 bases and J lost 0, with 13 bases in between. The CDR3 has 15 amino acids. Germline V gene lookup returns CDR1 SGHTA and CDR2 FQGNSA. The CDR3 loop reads CASSPQGTMNTEAFF. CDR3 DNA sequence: TGTGCCAGCAGCCCACAGGGAACCATGAACACTGAAGCTTTCTTT.

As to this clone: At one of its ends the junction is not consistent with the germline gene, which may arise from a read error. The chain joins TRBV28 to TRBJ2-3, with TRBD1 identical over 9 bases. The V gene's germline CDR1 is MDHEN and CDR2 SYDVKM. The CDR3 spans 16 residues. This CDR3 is CAGSSNGQGRTDTQYF. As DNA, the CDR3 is TGTGCCGGCAGTTCCAACGGACAGGGGCGCACAGATACGCAGTATTTT.

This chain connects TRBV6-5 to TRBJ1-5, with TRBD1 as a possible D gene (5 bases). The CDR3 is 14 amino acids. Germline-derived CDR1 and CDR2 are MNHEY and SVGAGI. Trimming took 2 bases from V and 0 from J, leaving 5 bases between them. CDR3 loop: CASSYGGSNQPQHF. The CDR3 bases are TGTGCCAGCAGTTACGGGGGTAGCAATCAGCCCCAGCATTTT.

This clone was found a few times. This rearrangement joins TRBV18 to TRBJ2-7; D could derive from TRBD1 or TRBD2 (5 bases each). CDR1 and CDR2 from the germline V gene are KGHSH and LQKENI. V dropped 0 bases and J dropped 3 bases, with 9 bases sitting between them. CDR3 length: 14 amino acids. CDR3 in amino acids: CASSPPWGFYEQYF. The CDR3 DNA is TGTGCCAGCTCACCACCCTGGGGGTTCTACGAGCAGTACTTC.